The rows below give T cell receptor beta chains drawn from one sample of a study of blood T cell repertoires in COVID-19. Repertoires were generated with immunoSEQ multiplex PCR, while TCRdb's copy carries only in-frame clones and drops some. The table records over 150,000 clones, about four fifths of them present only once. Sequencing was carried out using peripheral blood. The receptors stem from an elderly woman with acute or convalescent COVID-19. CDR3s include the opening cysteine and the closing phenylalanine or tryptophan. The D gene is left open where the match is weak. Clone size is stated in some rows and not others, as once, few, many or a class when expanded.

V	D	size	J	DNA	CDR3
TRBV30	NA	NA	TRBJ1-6	TGTGCCTGGAGTGGGGCAGTCAGATATAATTCACCCCTCCACTTT	CAWSGAVRYNSPLHF
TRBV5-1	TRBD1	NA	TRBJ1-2	TGCGCCAGCAGCTCAACAACAGACAGGGGTAGCGGCTACACCTTC	CASSSTTDRGSGYTF
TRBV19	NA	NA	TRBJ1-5	TGTGCCAGTGACACAGGAGGGGGGGGCTCTCTTCAGCCCCAGCATTTT	CASDTGGGGSLQPQHF
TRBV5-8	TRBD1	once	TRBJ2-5	TGTGCCAGCAGCTTAGGGACAGCGTACCAAGAGACCCAGTACTTC	CASSLGTAYQETQYF
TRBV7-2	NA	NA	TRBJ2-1	TGTGCCAGCAGCTCAAACCCACCGGGTAGGAATGAGCAGTTCTTC	CASSSNPPGRNEQFF
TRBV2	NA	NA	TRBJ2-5	TGTGCCAGCAATTTGGCAGGGGATCATGAGACCCAGTACTTC	CASNLAGDHETQYF
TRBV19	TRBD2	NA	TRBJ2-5	TGTGCCAGTAGTATCTCTCCTAGCGGGAGAGGGGGGTTGAAGACCCAGTACTTC	CASSISPSGRGGLKTQYF
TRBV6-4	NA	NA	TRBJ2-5	TGTGCCAGCAGCCCCCCCAAAGGAGGGCAGTACTTC	CASSPPKGGQYF
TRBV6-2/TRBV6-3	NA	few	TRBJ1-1	TGTGCCAGCAGTTTACGGACAGTTCTGAACACTGAAGCTTTCTTT	CASSLRTVLNTEAFF
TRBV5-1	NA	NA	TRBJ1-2	TGCGCCAGCAGCTTGGAGGCAGGCGATAACTATGGCTACACCTTC	CASSLEAGDNYGYTF
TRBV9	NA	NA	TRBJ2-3	TGTGCCAGCAGCGCTGGTCGGGGTCAAAGCACAGATACGCAGTATTTT	CASSAGRGQSTDTQYF
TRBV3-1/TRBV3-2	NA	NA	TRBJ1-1	TGTGCCAGCAGCCAAAACAGTGTAACTGAAGCTTTCTTT	CASSQNSVTEAFF
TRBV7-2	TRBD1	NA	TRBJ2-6	TGTGCCAGCAGCTCCCGGACAGGGGAGGCCAACGTCCTGACTTTC	CASSSRTGEANVLTF